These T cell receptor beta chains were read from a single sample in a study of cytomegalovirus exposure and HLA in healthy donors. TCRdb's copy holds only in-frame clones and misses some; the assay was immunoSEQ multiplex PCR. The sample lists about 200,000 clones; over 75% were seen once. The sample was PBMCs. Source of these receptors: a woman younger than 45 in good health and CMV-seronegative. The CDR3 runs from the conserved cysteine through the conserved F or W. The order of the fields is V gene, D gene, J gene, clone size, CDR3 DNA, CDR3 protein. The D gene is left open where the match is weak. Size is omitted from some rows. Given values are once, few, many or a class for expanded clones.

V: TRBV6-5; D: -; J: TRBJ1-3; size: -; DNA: TGTGCCAGCAGACTACTCGCGGGACGGTCAAACACCATATATTTT; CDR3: CASRLLAGRSNTIYF
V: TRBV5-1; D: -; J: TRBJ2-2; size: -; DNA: TGCGCCAGCAGCTCAGACCCACGGGGCACCGGGGAGCTGTTTTTT; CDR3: CASSSDPRGTGELFF
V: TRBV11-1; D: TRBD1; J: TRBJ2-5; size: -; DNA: TGTGCCACACAGGGGCTGTACCAAGAGACCCAGTACTTC; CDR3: CATQGLYQETQYF
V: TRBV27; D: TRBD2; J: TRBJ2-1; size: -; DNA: TGTGCCAGCCGACTAGCGGGACGCTCCTACAATGAGCAGTTCTTC; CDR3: CASRLAGRSYNEQFF
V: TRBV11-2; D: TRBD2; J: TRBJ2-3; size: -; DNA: TGTGCCAGCAGCTTAGTGTTGGGGAGGGCGCAGTATTTT; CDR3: CASSLVLGRAQYF
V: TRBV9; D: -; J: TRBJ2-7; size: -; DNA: TGTGCCAGCAGCCCCAACCGAAACAGGGGGGGTGGAGAAGACGAGCAGTACTTC; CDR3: CASSPNRNRGGGEDEQYF
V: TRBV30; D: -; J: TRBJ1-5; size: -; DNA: TGTGCCTGGAGTACCCCGACAGCGTATAGCAATCAGCCCCAGCATTTT; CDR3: CAWSTPTAYSNQPQHF
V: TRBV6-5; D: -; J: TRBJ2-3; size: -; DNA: TGTGCCAGCAGCCTAAGCGGGCTGAGCACAGATACGCAGTATTTT; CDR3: CASSLSGLSTDTQYF
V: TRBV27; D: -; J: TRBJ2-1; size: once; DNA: TGTGCCAGCAGTAGGGGAAACAATGAGCAGTTCTTC; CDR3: CASSRGNNEQFF
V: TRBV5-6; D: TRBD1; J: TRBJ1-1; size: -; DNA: TGTGCCAGCAGCTTACTCGGGACAGGGATGAACACTGAAGCTTTCTTT; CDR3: CASSLLGTGMNTEAFF
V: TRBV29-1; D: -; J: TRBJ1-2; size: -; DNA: TGCAGCGTTGAAGGGGGGACTTTGAGCTACACCTTC; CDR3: CSVEGGTLSYTF
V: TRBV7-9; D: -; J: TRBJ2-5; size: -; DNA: TGTTCCAGCAGCTTAGGGGGAGGGGAGACCCAGTACTTC; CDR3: CSSSLGGGETQYF
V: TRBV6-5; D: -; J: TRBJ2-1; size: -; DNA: TGTGCCAGCAGCGTAGCGGCAGCCTACAATGAGCAGTTCTTC; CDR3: CASSVAAAYNEQFF
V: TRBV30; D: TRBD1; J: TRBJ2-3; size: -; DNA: TGTGCCTGGAGTACAGGGGGCACAGATACGCAGTATTTT; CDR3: CAWSTGGTDTQYF
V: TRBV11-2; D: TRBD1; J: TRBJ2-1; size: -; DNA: TGTGCCAGCAGCTTTTTAATCGACAGGGGTAGCTACAATGAGCAGTTCTTC; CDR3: CASSFLIDRGSYNEQFF
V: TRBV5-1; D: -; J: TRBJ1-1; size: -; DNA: TGCGCCAGCAGCTTGGTTCGGGGGAACTTAATGAACACTGAAGCTTTCTTT; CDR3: CASSLVRGNLMNTEAFF
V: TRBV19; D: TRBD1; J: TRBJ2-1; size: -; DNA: TGTGCCAGTAGTATCGGGGGACAGGGGGCCAATGAGCAGTTCTTC; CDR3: CASSIGGQGANEQFF
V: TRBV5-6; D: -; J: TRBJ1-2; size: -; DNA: TGTGCCAGCAGCTCTGGCGGCTTCGGCTACACCTTC; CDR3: CASSSGGFGYTF
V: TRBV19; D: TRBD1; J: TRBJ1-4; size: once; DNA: TGTGCCAGTAGTATCCCGGGACAGGTTTATGAAAAACTGTTTTTT; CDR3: CASSIPGQVYEKLFF
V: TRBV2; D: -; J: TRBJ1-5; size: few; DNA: TGTGCCAGCAGTGAATCGTATCAGCCCCAGCATTTT; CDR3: CASSESYQPQHF
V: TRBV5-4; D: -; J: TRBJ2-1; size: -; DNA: TGTGCCAGCAGCTTGGAGGGGGGGGGCCCCTACAATGAGCAGTTCTTC; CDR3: CASSLEGGGPYNEQFF
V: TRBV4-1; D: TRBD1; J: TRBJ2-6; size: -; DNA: TGCGCCAGCAGCCAACGGACAGGGGCGAATTCTGGGGCCAACGTCCTGACTTTC; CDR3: CASSQRTGANSGANVLTF
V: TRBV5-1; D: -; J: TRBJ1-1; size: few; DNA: TGCGCCAGCAGCTTGGGAGTTATGAACACTGAAGCTTTCTTT; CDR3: CASSLGVMNTEAFF
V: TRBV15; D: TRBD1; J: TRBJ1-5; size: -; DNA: TGTGCCACCAGCCCGGGACAGGCATCTCAGCCCCAGCATTTT; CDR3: CATSPGQASQPQHF
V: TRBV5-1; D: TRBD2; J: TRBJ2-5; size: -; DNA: TGCGCCAGCAGCCCAAGCCGGACTAGCCGGGAGACCCAGTACTTC; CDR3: CASSPSRTSRETQYF
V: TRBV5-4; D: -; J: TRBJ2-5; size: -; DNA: TGTGCCAGCAGCCCAGCCAACGGGGATAGGGAGACCCAGTACTTC; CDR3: CASSPANGDRETQYF
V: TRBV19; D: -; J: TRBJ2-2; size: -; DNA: TGTGCCAGTAGTATCGGGGTGGGTACGGCCGGGGAGCTGTTTTTT; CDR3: CASSIGVGTAGELFF
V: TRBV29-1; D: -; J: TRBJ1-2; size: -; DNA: TGCACCACTGCGGGGGACTATGGCTACCCCTTC; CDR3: CTTAGDYGYPF
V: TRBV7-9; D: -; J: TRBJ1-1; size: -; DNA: TGTGCCAGCAGTGCAGGGAACACTGAAGCTTTCTTT; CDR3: CASSAGNTEAFF
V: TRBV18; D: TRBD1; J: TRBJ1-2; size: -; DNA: TGTGCCAGCTCCACAGGGGTTGGCTACACCTTC; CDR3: CASSTGVGYTF
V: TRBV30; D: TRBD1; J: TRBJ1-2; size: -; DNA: TGTGCCTGGAGTCCCACGTGGGCAAACAGGGGCACCTTC; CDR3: CAWSPTWANRGTF
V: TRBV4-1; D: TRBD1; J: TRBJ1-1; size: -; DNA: TGCGCCAGCAGCCAAGCCGACAGGGGCCACAGTAACACTGAAGCTTTCTTT; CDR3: CASSQADRGHSNTEAFF
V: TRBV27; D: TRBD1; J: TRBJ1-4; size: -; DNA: TGTGCCAGCAGTTTAGAACAGGGGGCGCTTTTGGAGGAAAAACTGTTTTTT; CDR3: CASSLEQGALLEEKLFF
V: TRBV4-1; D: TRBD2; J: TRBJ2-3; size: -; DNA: TGCGCCAGCAGCCCCCGACTAGCGGGGGGGAGCACAGATACGCAGTATTTT; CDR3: CASSPRLAGGSTDTQYF
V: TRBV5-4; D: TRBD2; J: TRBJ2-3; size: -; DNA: TGTGCCAGCACCGTTGAGGGGACTAGCGTTAGTACGCAGTATTTT; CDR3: CASTVEGTSVSTQYF
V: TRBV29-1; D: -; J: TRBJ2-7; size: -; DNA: TGCAGCGTGCGCGGGACTCCCTCCTACGAGCAGTACTTC; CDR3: CSVRGTPSYEQYF
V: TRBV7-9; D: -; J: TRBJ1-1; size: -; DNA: TGTGCCAGCTGTTTCGGGAGCACTGAAGCTTTCTTT; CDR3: CASCFGSTEAFF
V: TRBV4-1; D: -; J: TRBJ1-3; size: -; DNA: TGCGCCAGCAGCCCGGGACTCCATGGGAACACCATATATTTT; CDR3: CASSPGLHGNTIYF
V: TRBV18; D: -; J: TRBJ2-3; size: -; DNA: TGTGCCAGCTCACCGAAGTCCGGGACAGATACGCAGTATTTT; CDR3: CASSPKSGTDTQYF
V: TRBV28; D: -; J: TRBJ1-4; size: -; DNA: TGTGCCAGCAGTTCAAACTTGCAGGGAAAGGCAACTAATGAAAAACTGTTTTTT; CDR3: CASSSNLQGKATNEKLFF
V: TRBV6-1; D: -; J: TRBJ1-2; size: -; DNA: TGTGCCATCCTTAAAGGACTTTATGGCTACACCTTC; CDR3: CAILKGLYGYTF
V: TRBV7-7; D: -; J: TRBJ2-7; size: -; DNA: TGTGCCAGCAGCCTATTGTGGTGCCCCCTCAGGGCTGACGAGCAGTACTTC; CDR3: CASSLLWCPLRADEQYF
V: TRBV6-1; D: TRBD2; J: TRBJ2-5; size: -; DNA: TGTGCCAGCAGTGCCTTACTAGCGGGAGTTGAGCAGTACTTC; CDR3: CASSALLAGVEQYF
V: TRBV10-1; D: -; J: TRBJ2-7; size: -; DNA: TGCGCCAGACCTAGAAGACTAGATATCCGCAACGAGCAGTACTTC; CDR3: CARPRRLDIRNEQYF
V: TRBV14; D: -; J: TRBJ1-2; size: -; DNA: TGTGCCAGCAGCCAGGGCAGCACCTATGGCTACCCCTTC; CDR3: CASSQGSTYGYPF
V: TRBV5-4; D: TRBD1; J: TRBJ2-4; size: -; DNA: TGTGCCAGCAGCTTAGACGGACAGGTCAAAAACATTCAGTACTTC; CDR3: CASSLDGQVKNIQYF
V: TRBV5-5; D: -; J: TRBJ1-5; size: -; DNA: TGTGCCAGCAGCCCCGGAGGGGGCAATCAGCCCCAGCATTTT; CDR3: CASSPGGGNQPQHF
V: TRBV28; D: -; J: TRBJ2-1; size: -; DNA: TGTGCCAGCAGTTCGCTGGGACTCCACAATGAGCAGTTCTTC; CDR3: CASSSLGLHNEQFF
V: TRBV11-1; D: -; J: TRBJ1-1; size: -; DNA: TGTGCCAGCAGCTTGCTCGGGATTTCCCCTGAAGCTTTCTTT; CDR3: CASSLLGISPEAFF
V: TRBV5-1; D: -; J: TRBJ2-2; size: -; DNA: TGCGCCAGCAGTGTTGGTCCAGACACCGGGGAGCTGTTTTTT; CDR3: CASSVGPDTGELFF
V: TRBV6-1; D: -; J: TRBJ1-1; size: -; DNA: TGTGCCAGCAGCCTGGGGCAGACGAACACTGAAGCTTTCTTT; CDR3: CASSLGQTNTEAFF
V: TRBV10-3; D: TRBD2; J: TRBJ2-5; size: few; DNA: TGTGCCTCAGGACTAGCGGGAGGGGAAGAGACCCAGTACTTC; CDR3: CASGLAGGEETQYF
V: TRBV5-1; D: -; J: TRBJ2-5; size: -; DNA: TGCGCCAGCAGCTCCACTGCCGAGACCCAGTACTTC; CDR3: CASSSTAETQYF